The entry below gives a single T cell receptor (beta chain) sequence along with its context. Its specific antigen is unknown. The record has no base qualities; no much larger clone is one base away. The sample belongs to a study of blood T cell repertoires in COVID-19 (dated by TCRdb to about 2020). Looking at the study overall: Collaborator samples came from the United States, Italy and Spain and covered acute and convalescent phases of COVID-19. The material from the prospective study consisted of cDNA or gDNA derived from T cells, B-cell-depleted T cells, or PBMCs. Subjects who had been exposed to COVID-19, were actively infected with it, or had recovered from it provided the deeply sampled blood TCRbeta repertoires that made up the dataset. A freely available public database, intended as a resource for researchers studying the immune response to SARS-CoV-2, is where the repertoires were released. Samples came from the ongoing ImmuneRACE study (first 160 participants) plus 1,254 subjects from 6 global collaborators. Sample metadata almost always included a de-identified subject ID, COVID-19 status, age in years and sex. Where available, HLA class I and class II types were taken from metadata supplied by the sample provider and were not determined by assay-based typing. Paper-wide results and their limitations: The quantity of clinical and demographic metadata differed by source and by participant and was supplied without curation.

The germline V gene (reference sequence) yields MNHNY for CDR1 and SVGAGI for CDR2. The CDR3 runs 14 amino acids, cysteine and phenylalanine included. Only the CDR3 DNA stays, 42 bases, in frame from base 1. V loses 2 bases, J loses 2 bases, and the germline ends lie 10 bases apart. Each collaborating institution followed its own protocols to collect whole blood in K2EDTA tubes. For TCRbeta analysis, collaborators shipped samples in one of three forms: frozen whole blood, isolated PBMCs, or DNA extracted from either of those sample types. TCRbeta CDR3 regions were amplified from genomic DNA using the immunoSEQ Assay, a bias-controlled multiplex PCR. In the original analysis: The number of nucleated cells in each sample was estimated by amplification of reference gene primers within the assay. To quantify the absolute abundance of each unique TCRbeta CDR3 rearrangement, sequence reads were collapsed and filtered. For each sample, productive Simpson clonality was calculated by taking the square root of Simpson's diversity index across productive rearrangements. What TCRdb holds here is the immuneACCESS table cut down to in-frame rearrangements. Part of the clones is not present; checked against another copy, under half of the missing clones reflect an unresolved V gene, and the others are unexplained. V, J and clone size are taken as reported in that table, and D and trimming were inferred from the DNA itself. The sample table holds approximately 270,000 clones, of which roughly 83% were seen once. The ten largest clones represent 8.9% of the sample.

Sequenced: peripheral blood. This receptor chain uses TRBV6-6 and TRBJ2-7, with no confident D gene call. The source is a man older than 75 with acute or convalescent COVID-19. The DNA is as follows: TGTGCCAGCAGTTACCCCGAGAACCCCTACGAGCAGTACTTC. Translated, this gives CASSYPENPYEQYF.